The clone carrying this T cell receptor beta chain was detected only a few times. The germline V gene has CDR1 SGHDT and CDR2 YYEEEE. The CDR3 consists of 15 residues. V lost 4 bases, J lost 4 bases, and 11 bases stayed unmatched. The PCR was carried out with 60 Vbeta primers and 13 Jbeta primers. Some clones are missing from TCRdb's copy, which holds only in-frame ones; the method was immunoSEQ multiplex PCR. This sample has 100,000 to 150,000 clones, with 74% found just once. The record originates from a study of cytomegalovirus exposure and HLA in healthy donors. At the level of the study: An earlier analysis found some 100 million unique TCR beta sequences from about 179 million T cells.

This rearrangement joins TRBV5-6 to TRBJ2-7; TRBD2 agrees at 7 bases. The sample was PBMCs. This clonotype originated in a male donor in good health and CMV-seronegative. The CDR3: CASSPGFGEGYEQYF. CDR3 DNA: TGTGCCAGCAGCCCCGGGTTCGGGGAGGGGTACGAGCAGTACTTC.